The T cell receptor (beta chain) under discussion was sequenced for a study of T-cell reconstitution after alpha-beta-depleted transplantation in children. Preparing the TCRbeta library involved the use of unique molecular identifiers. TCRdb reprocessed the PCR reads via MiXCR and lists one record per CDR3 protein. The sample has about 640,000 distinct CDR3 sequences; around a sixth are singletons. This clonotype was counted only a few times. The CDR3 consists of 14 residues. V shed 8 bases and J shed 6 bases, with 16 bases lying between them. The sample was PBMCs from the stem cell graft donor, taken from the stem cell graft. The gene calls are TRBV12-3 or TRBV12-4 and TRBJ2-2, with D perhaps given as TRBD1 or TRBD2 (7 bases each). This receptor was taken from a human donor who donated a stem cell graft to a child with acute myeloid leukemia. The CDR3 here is CASGGRGGAGELFF. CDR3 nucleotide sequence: TGTGCCAGCGGGGGCAGGGGGGGAGCCGGGGAGCTGTTTTTT.